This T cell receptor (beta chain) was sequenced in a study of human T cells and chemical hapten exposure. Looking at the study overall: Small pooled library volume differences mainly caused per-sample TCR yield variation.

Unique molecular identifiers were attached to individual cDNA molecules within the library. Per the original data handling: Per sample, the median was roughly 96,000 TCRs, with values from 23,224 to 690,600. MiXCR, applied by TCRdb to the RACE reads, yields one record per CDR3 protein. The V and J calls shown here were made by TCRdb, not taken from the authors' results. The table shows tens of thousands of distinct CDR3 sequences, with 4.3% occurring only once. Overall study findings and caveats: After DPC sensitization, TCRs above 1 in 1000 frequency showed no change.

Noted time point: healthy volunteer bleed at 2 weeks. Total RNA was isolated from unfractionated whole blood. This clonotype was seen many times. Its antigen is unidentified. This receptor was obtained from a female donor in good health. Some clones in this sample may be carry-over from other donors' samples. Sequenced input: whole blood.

In DNA, the CDR3 is TGTGCCAGCAGCTTAGTAGCGGGGAGGAACACCGGGGAGCTGTTTTTT. Translating it yields CASSLVAGRNTGELFF. The chain links TRBV7-2 to TRBJ2-2, with TRBD2 matching 8 bases. Germline CDR1 reads SGHTA; CDR2 reads FQGNSA. V was pared by 1 base and J by 1 base, with 2 bases of the junction left unmatched. This CDR3 is built from 16 residues.